This T cell receptor (beta chain) derives from a study of human T cells and chemical hapten exposure. Whole-study context: Across its approximately 25 weeks, the study gave patients weekly diphenylcyclopropenone doses to the scalp. Per-sample variation in TCR yield stemmed mainly from small pooled library volume differences. Whole-study findings and limits: TCRs exceeding 1 in 1000 frequency stayed unchanged with DPC sensitization.

Of note for this clonotype: The antigen remains undetermined.

Time point: patch test 3, about 24 weeks after DPC sensitization. As to treatment: therapeutic diphenylcyclopropenone sensitization with weekly scalp DPC. Non-pregnant alopecia patients aged 18 to 70, suitable for DPC therapy. There are 14 residues in the CDR3. J lost 8 bases, V lost 6 bases, and 10 bases had no gene match. MiXCR was run by TCRdb on the RACE reads, yielding one entry per CDR3 protein. The sample lists some 96,000 distinct CDR3 sequences; around 25% were seen once. The chain combines TRBV12-3 or TRBV12-4 with TRBJ2-1; TRBD2 aligns across 7 bases. Sequencing used whole blood, obtained in connection with sensitization to the hapten diphenylcyclopropenone (DPC). This TCR came from a man aged 35 to 55 with alopecia areata. Some clones in this sample may be carry-over from other donors' samples. CDR3 loop: CASRTTSARHEQFF. The DNA for the CDR3 is TGTGCCAGCAGGACTACTAGCGCTCGCCATGAGCAGTTCTTC.